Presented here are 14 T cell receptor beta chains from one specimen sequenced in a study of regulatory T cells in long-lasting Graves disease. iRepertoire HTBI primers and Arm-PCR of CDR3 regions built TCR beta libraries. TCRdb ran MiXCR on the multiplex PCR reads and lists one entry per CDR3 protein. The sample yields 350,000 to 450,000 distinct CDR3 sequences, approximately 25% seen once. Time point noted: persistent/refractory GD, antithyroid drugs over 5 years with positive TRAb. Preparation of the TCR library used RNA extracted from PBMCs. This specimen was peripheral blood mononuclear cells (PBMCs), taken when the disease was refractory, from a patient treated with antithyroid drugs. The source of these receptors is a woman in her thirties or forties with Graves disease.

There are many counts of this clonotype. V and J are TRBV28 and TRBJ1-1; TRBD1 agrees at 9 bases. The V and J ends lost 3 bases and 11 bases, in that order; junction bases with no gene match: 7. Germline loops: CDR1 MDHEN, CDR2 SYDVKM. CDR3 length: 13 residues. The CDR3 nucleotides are TGTGCCAGCAGTTTCACAGGGGGCAGAGCGGCTTTCTTT. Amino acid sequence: CASSFTGGRAAFF.

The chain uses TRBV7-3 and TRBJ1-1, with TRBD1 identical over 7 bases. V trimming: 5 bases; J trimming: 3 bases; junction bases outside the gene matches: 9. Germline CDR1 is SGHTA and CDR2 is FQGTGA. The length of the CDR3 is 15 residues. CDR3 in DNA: TGTGCCAGCAGCAAAGGCACAGGGGCGGACACTGAAGCTTTCTTT. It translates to CASSKGTGADTEAFF.

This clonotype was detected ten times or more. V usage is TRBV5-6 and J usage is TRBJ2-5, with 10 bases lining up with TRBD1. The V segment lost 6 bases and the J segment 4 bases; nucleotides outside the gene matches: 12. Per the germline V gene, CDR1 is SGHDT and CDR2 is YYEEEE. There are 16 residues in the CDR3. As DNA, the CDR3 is TGTGCCAGCAAGATCGGGACAGGGGAGTTTGGAGAGACCCAGTACTTC. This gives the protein CASKIGTGEFGETQYF.

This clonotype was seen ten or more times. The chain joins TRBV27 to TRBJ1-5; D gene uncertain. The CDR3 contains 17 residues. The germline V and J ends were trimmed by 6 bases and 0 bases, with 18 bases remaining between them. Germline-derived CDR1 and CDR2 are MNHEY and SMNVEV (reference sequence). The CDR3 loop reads CASSTSSGVGSNQPQHF. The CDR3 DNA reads TGTGCCAGCAGCACCTCCTCTGGCGTCGGTAGCAATCAGCCCCAGCATTTT.

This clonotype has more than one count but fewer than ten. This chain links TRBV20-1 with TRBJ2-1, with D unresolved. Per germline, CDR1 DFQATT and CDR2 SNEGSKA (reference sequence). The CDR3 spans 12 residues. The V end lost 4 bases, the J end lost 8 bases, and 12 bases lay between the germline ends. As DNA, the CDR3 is TGCAGTGCTACGTGGGGTTGGGATGAGCAGTTCTTC. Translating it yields CSATWGWDEQFF.

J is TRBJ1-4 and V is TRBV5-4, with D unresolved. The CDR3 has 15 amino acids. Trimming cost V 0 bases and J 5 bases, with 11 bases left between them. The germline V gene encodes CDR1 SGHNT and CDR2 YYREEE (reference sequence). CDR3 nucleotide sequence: TGTGCCAGCAGCTTGGCTGGCGGCAGGAATGAAAAACTGTTTTTT. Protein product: CASSLAGGRNEKLFF.

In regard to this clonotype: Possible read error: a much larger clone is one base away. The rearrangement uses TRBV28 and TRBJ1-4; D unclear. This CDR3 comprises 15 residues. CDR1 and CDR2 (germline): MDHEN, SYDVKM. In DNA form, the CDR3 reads TGTGCCAGCAGATCATGGTCTGCAACTAATGAAAAACTGCTTTTT. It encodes CASRSWSATNEKLLF. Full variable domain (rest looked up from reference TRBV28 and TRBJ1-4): DVKVTQSSRYLVKRTGEKVFLECVQDMDHENMFWYRQDPGLGLRLIYFSYDVKMKEKGDIPEGYSVSREKKERFSLILESASTNQTSMYLCASRSWSATNEKLLFGSGTQLSVL.

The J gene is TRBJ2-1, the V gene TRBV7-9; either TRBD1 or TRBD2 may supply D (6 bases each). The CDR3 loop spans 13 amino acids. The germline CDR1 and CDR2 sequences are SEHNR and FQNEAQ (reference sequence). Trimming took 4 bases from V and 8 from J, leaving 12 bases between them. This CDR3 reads CASSSPGEDEQFF. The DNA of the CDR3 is TGTGCCAGCAGCTCGCCAGGGGAGGATGAGCAGTTCTTC. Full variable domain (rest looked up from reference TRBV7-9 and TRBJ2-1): DTGVSQNPRHKITKRGQNVTFRCDPISEHNRLYWYRQTLGQGPEFLTYFQNEAQLEKSRLLSDRFSAERPKGSFSTLEIQRTEQGDSAMYLCASSSPGEDEQFFGPGTRLTVL.

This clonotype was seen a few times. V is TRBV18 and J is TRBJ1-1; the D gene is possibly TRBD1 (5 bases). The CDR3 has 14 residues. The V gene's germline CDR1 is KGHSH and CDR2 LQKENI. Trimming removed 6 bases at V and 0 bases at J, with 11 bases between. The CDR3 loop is CASSRQKMNTEAFF. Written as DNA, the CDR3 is TGTGCCAGCTCTAGACAGAAGATGAACACTGAAGCTTTCTTT.

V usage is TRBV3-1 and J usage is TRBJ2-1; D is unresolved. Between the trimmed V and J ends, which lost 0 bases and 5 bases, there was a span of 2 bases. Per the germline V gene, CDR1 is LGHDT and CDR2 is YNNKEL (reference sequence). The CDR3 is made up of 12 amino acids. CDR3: CASSQENNEQFF. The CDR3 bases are TGTGCCAGCAGCCAAGAAAACAATGAGCAGTTCTTC.

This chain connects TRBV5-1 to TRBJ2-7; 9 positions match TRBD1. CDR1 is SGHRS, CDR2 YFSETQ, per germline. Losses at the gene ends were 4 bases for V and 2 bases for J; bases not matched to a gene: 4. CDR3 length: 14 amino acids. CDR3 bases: TGCGCCAGCAGCCCCCGGACAGGGGCCTACGAGCAGTACTTC. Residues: CASSPRTGAYEQYF.

The CDR3 here is CASSVVSDTQYF. CDR3 DNA: TGTGCCAGCAGCGTTGTGTCAGATACGCAGTATTTT. The rearrangement joins TRBV9 to TRBJ2-3, with unresolved D. The CDR3 runs 12 residues. Between the trimmed V and J ends, which lost 2 bases and 4 bases, there was a span of 5 bases. CDR1 and CDR2 from the germline V gene are SGDLS and YYNGEE. The variable domain in full, with the rest retrieved from reference TRBV9 and TRBJ2-3, is DSGVTQTPKHLITATGQRVTLRCSPRSGDLSVYWYQQSLDQGLQFLIQYYNGEERAKGNILERFSAQQFPDLHSELNLSSLELGDSALYFCASSVVSDTQYFGPGTRLTVL.

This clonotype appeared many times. CDR3 nucleotides: TGTGCCAGCACCGGAGGGACAGGAGTCCAAGAGACCCAGTACTTC. The encoded protein is CASTGGTGVQETQYF. The chain employs TRBV28 and TRBJ2-5; 8 bases are a match to TRBD1. The V gene's germline CDR1 is MDHEN and CDR2 SYDVKM. The CDR3 spans 15 residues. Trimming cost V 7 bases and J 1 base; bases outside gene matches: 8.

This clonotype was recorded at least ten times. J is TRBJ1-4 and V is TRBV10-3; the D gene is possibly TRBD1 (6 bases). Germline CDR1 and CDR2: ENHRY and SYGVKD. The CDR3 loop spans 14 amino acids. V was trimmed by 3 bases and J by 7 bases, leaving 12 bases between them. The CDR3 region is CAISDPGVFEKLFF. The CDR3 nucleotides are TGTGCCATCAGTGACCCAGGGGTTTTTGAAAAACTGTTTTTT.